This T cell receptor beta chain was identified in a study of blood T cell repertoires in COVID-19. The germline V gene has CDR1 SEHNR and CDR2 FQNEAQ (reference sequence). The CDR3 is 16 amino acids. The V gene end was trimmed by 4 bases and the J gene end by 0 bases; junction bases not matched to a gene: 7. Produced via immunoSEQ multiplex PCR; TCRdb's table is partial and in-frame only. The table includes 20,000 to 30,000 clones, approximately 85% detected once. Source material: peripheral blood. V is TRBV7-9 and J is TRBJ2-3, with 7 bases lining up with TRBD2. The TCR comes from a human donor with active COVID-19. The donor label of this sample is uncertain. CDR3 region: CASSWGGSGSTDTQYF. In DNA form, the CDR3 reads TGTGCCAGCAGCTGGGGGGGTAGCGGAAGCACAGATACGCAGTATTTT.